These 25 T cell receptor beta chains were all obtained from the same sample, sequenced in a study of OX40 agonist ivuxolimab in advanced cancers. The data were produced by immunoSEQ multiplex PCR, yet TCRdb's version contains in-frame clones alone and is incomplete. The repertoire includes more than 15,000 clones, almost 85% of them detected once, and about 2.4% sits in the top ten. Sequenced here: CD4+ or CD8+ T cells sorted from blood, sampled in a trial of the OX40 agonist ivuxolimab. All receptors derive from an adult with an advanced solid tumor such as melanoma, head and neck, liver or kidney cancer.

This clone was picked up a small number of times. The chain uses TRBV18 and TRBJ2-7; 10 nucleotides match TRBD1. Germline V gene lookup returns CDR1 KGHSH and CDR2 LQKENI. The J segment lost 6 bases and the V segment lost 8 bases, leaving 7 bases of the junction unmatched. The CDR3 is 13 residues long. Here the CDR3 reads CASGGTGDSEQYF. CDR3 DNA: TGTGCCAGCGGGGGGACAGGGGATTCCGAGCAGTACTTC.

The V call is TRBV1, the J call TRBJ2-1; TRBD2 was called by the table and not checked on the DNA. TRBV1 is marked as a pseudogene. The CDR3 sequence is 12 residues long. CDR3 nucleotide sequence: TGCACCAGCAGCCAAAGTTGCGGTGAGCAGTTCTTC. Translation gives CTSSQSCGEQFF.

The rearrangement uses TRBV9 and TRBJ2-1; 8 bases are a match to TRBD2. The CDR3 runs 17 residues. Losses at the gene ends were 1 base for V and 2 bases for J; bases not matched to a gene: 8. The germline CDR1 and CDR2 sequences are SGDLS and YYNGEE. CDR3 sequence: CASSVYDELAAYNEQFF. CDR3 sequence (DNA): TGTGCCAGCAGCGTATATGATGAACTAGCGGCCTACAATGAGCAGTTCTTC.

The chain has TRBV11-2 and TRBJ1-5; a weak D match, TRBD1 (6 bases). Per the germline V gene, CDR1 is SGHAT and CDR2 is FQNNGV. Trimming left V 5 bases short and J 3 bases short, with 20 bases between. The CDR3 consists of 17 residues. The CDR3 is CASSGLTPGTHNQPQHF. Here the CDR3 DNA reads TGTGCCAGCAGCGGGTTAACTCCCGGGACACACAATCAGCCCCAGCATTTT.

V and J are TRBV4-2 and TRBJ2-7; D may be TRBD1 or TRBD2 (5 bases each). Deletions cut 4 bases from V and 5 bases from J, with 12 bases between. CDR3 length: 13 amino acids. The germline CDR1 and CDR2 sequences are LGHNA and YNFKEQ. The chain's CDR3 is CASSPSGTHEQYF. For the CDR3, the DNA is TGTGCCAGCAGCCCGTCCGGGACCCACGAGCAGTACTTC.

The V call is TRBV11-2, the J call TRBJ2-1; 14 nucleotides line up with TRBD2. V shed 4 bases and J 7 bases; nucleotides not matched to a gene: 6. The germline V gene has CDR1 SGHAT and CDR2 FQNNGV. The length of the CDR3 is 16 residues. In DNA form, the CDR3 reads TGTGCCAGCAGCTCCCCCGGGACTAGCGGGAGAAATGAGCAGTTCTTC. Amino acid sequence: CASSSPGTSGRNEQFF.

The chain joins TRBV27 to TRBJ2-5; maybe TRBD2 (7 bases). The V end lost 5 bases, the J end lost 5 bases, and 18 bases lay between the germline ends. The CDR3 covers 15 residues. Germline assignment: CDR1 MNHEY and CDR2 SMNVEV (reference sequence). The CDR3 reads CASSRTRGARETQYF. DNA for the CDR3: TGTGCCAGCAGTCGGACCCGGGGGGCCCGTGAGACCCAGTACTTC.

The CDR3 DNA reads TGTGCCAGCACATCTCAGGGAGGCACTGAAGCTTTCTTT. Its translation is CASTSQGGTEAFF. The rearrangement uses TRBV11-2 and TRBJ1-1; possibly TRBD1 for D (5 bases). Trimming cost V 7 bases and J 4 bases, with 13 bases left between them. This CDR3 comprises 13 residues. CDR1 and CDR2 from the germline V gene are SGHAT and FQNNGV.

The chain links TRBV5-1 to TRBJ1-2, with D hard to call. The CDR3 totals 15 residues. V was shortened by 6 bases and J by 5 bases, with 20 bases between the two germline ends. Germline-derived CDR1 and CDR2 are SGHRS and YFSETQ. CDR3 in amino acids: CASKTRPLDSYGYTF. The CDR3 nucleotides read TGCGCCAGCAAGACGCGTCCGTTAGATTCATATGGCTACACCTTC.

The rearrangement links TRBV7-6 to TRBJ2-3; 8 bases are a match to TRBD2. Germline CDR1 is SGHVS and CDR2 is FNYEAQ. The CDR3 has 16 residues. Trimming at V came to 1 base and at J to 0 bases, leaving 3 bases not matched to a gene. CDR3 bases: TGTGCCAGCAGCTTAGTGGCGGGAGGTAGCACAGATACGCAGTATTTT. Translating gives CASSLVAGGSTDTQYF.

This clone was counted only a few times. This rearrangement joins TRBV18 to TRBJ2-6, with D perhaps TRBD1 (5 bases). Germline CDR1 KGHSH, CDR2 LQKENI. Trimming cost V 0 bases and J 2 bases, with 8 bases left between them. The CDR3 totals 16 residues. The CDR3 loop reads CASSPPSGPGANVLTF. CDR3 nucleotide sequence: TGTGCCAGCTCACCACCTTCAGGGCCTGGGGCCAACGTCCTGACTTTC.

The rearrangement links TRBV6-4 to TRBJ1-6; 10 bases are a match to TRBD1. Per the germline V gene, CDR1 is MRHNA and CDR2 is SNTAGT. V shed 4 bases and J 8 bases; nucleotides not matched to a gene: 5. The CDR3 runs 15 residues. CDR3: CASSARTGGDSPLHF. The DNA for the CDR3 is TGTGCCAGCAGTGCCCGGACAGGGGGGGATTCACCCCTCCACTTT.

CDR3 region: CASRHKTSSYNEQFF. DNA of the CDR3: TGTGCCAGCAGGCATAAGACTAGCTCCTACAATGAGCAGTTCTTC. The rearrangement links TRBV7-9 to TRBJ2-1, with a tentative D call TRBD2 (6 bases). Trimming stripped 6 bases from V and 0 bases from J, with 12 bases between. The CDR3 runs 15 residues. Germline CDR1 SEHNR, CDR2 FQNEAQ (reference sequence).

J is TRBJ1-5 and V is TRBV19; a weak D match, TRBD1 (6 bases). Germline assignment: CDR1 LNHDA and CDR2 SQIVND (reference sequence). CDR3 length: 14 amino acids. V lost 10 bases, J lost 3 bases, and 16 bases lay in between. Here the CDR3 reads CATSPGTTNQPQHF. In nucleotides, the CDR3 is TGTGCCACCTCGCCGGGGACAACCAATCAGCCCCAGCATTTT.

This clone was detected once. The chain joins TRBV7-2 to TRBJ1-4; TRBD1 might be the D (5 bases). The CDR3 length is 16 residues. Deletions cut 5 bases from V and 1 base from J, with 14 bases between. Germline V gene sequence: CDR1 SGHTA, CDR2 FQGNSA. CDR3 DNA: TGTGCCAGCAGCCCCGAAGGGACGGGAACTAATGAAAAACTGTTTTTT. Protein product: CASSPEGTGTNEKLFF.

This chain links TRBV19 with TRBJ2-2; D is unresolved. The V end was cut by 3 bases, the J end by 1 base, with 9 bases between. The CDR3 spans 15 residues. The germline CDR1 and CDR2 sequences are LNHDA and SQIVND (reference sequence). The CDR3 nucleotides are TGTGCCAGTAGTATTTCGCGACAGAACACCGGGGAGCTGTTTTTT. It yields the protein CASSISRQNTGELFF.

The chain couples TRBV28 to TRBJ2-7; D may be TRBD1 (6 bases). The CDR3 has 14 amino acids. V lost 4 bases and J lost 4, with 14 bases in between. Germline CDR1 reads MDHEN; CDR2 reads SYDVKM. CDR3 protein: CASSYMQGLYEQYF. The CDR3 nucleotides read TGTGCCAGCAGTTACATGCAGGGGTTGTACGAGCAGTACTTC.

V usage is TRBV4-3 and J usage is TRBJ2-7; D remains unclear. Trimming removed 0 bases from V and 0 bases from J, with 12 bases in between. Germline CDR1 and CDR2: LGHNA and YSLEER. This CDR3 spans 16 amino acids. CDR3 in amino acids: CASSQDIGPNSYEQYF. DNA for the CDR3: TGCGCCAGCAGCCAAGATATAGGCCCTAACTCCTACGAGCAGTACTTC.

This clone has a single count. The chain is built from TRBV5-4 and TRBJ2-3, with a tentative D call TRBD1 (8 bases). Trimming left V 4 bases short and J 5 bases short, with 20 bases between. Germline CDR1 SGHNT, CDR2 YYREEE (reference sequence). The CDR3 has 16 residues. The CDR3 bases are TGTGCCAGCAGCCGTAAAACAGGGGGAGGGGTAGATACGCAGTATTTT. It encodes CASSRKTGGGVDTQYF. The whole variable domain, remainder taken from reference TRBV5-4 and TRBJ2-3, is ETGVTQSPTHLIKTRGQQVTLRCSSQSGHNTVSWYQQALGQGPQFIFQYYREEENGRGNFPPRFSGLQFPNYSSELNVNALELDDSALYLCASSRKTGGGVDTQYFGPGTRLTVL.

The rearrangement joins TRBV9 to TRBJ2-1; tentatively, D is TRBD2 (6 bases). Trimming took off 0 bases at V and 9 bases at J, with 10 bases between the two ends. Germline loops: CDR1 SGDLS, CDR2 YYNGEE. This CDR3 region has 13 residues. The CDR3 is CASSVGLALEQFF. CDR3 coding DNA: TGTGCCAGCAGCGTAGGGCTAGCGCTTGAGCAGTTCTTC. Complete variable domain (other parts from reference TRBV9 and TRBJ2-1): DSGVTQTPKHLITATGQRVTLRCSPRSGDLSVYWYQQSLDQGLQFLIQYYNGEERAKGNILERFSAQQFPDLHSELNLSSLELGDSALYFCASSVGLALEQFFGPGTRLTVL.

This rearrangement joins TRBV28 to TRBJ2-7, with D possibly matching TRBD2 (6 bases). The V end lost 6 bases, the J end lost 5 bases, and 11 bases lay between the germline ends. The CDR3 sequence is 12 residues long. Germline loops: CDR1 MDHEN, CDR2 SYDVKM. Here the CDR3 DNA reads TGTGCCAGCAGGAGGTCGGGGGACGAGCAGTACTTC. This sequence encodes CASRRSGDEQYF.

The V gene is TRBV7-3, the J gene TRBJ2-1; D unresolved. The germline CDR1 and CDR2 sequences are SGHTA and FQGTGA. Deletions cut 1 base from V and 6 bases from J, with 10 bases between. The CDR3 is 14 residues long. The CDR3: CASSLSTRINEQFF. The CDR3 coding sequence is TGTGCCAGCAGCTTAAGTACCAGGATCAATGAGCAGTTCTTC.

CDR3: CSASWGDEQYF. CDR3 DNA sequence: TGCAGTGCTAGCTGGGGGGACGAGCAGTACTTC. The chain employs TRBV20-1 and TRBJ2-7; possibly TRBD2 for D (6 bases). This CDR3 is built from 11 residues. CDR1 and CDR2 (germline): DFQATT, SNEGSKA (reference sequence). The germline V and J ends were trimmed by 3 bases and 5 bases, with 8 bases remaining between them.

J is TRBJ1-6 and V is TRBV7-2, with D possibly TRBD1 on 6 matching bases. The germline CDR1 and CDR2 sequences are SGHTA and FQGNSA. V lost 1 base and J 7 bases, leaving 11 bases between the germline ends. The CDR3 runs 15 residues. The CDR3 here is CASSLEDSPNSPLHF. CDR3 sequence (DNA): TGTGCCAGCAGCTTAGAGGACAGCCCGAATTCACCCCTCCACTTT.

The chain uses TRBV30 and TRBJ2-1; no clear D. V was trimmed by 0 bases and J by 7 bases, leaving 10 bases between them. CDR3 length: 13 residues. Germline V gene lookup returns CDR1 GTSNPN and CDR2 SVGIG (reference sequence). The CDR3 sequence: CAWSVHKLNEQFF. The DNA for the CDR3 is TGTGCCTGGAGTGTACACAAGCTAAATGAGCAGTTCTTC.